This entry describes one T cell receptor (beta chain). Its antigen remains unidentified. The entry originates in a study of immune cell composition in non-small cell lung cancer. Notes on the study in general: 60% to 75% of squamous and around 35% of adenocarcinoma cases had tumour-associated clones >0.5%. TIL tumour reactivity correlated with maximal tumour-associated clone frequency in adenocarcinoma.

Germline lookup yields CDR1 SGHRS and CDR2 YFSETQ. This CDR3 has 14 residues. V lost 3 bases, J lost 3 bases, and 12 bases lay in between. Here immunoSEQ multiplex PCR was the method, and the copy in TCRdb shows in-frame clones only, minus some. The data hold nearly 7,000 clones, with under 80% observed a single time. The chain is built from TRBV5-1 and TRBJ1-1; maybe TRBD1 (5 bases). The specimen sequenced was lung tumor tissue. This clonotype was sampled from a human donor with non-small cell lung cancer. The CDR3: CASSYSPGDTEAFF. In nucleotides, the CDR3 is TGCGCCAGCAGCTACAGCCCGGGGGACACTGAAGCTTTCTTT. Complete variable domain (other parts from reference TRBV5-1 and TRBJ1-1): KAGVTQTPRYLIKTRGQQVTLSCSPISGHRSVSWYQQTPGQGLQFLFEYFSETQRNKGNFPGRFSGRQFSNSRSEMNVSTLELGDSALYLCASSYSPGDTEAFFGQGTRLTVV.